Detailed here is one T cell receptor (beta chain). The sample belongs to a study of cytomegalovirus exposure and HLA in healthy donors. Sequencing was performed with immunoSEQ multiplex PCR; in TCRdb, only in-frame clones are kept and a portion is missing. The data hold about 130,000 clones, with 90% to 97% observed a single time. The V gene's germline CDR1 is LGHNA and CDR2 YSLEER. The CDR3 consists of 16 residues. V was pared by 3 bases and J by 7 bases, with 7 bases of the junction left unmatched. The origin of this receptor is a man between 18 and 29 years old in good health and CMV-seronegative. Sequenced sample: PBMCs. The chain carries TRBV4-3 and TRBJ2-1; 12 positions match TRBD2. The CDR3 nucleotides are TGCGCCAGCAGCCATGCAGCCGGGACTAGCGGGAATGAGCAGTTCTTC. Its translation: CASSHAAGTSGNEQFF.